Below are 21 T cell receptor beta chains sequenced from a single sample in a study of patients and donors after allogeneic stem cell transplantation. MiXCR was run by TCRdb on the RT-PCR reads, yielding one entry per CDR3 protein. The sample has 87,000 or so distinct CDR3 sequences; 4.5% to 5% are singletons. The sample consisted of blood, either unsorted or a sorted T cell fraction (not recorded which). The receptors were sampled from a human donor who was either an allogeneic HSCT recipient or a stem cell or donor lymphocyte infusion donor (not recorded which). It is not recorded whose cells these are; they may come from a transplant donor.

In its sample, this clonotype was seen many times. V usage is TRBV10-3 and J usage is TRBJ2-7; D ambiguous. Germline assignment: CDR1 ENHRY and CDR2 SYGVKD. This CDR3 contains 14 residues. V was trimmed by 3 bases and J by 2 bases, leaving 11 bases between them. For the CDR3, the DNA is TGTGCCATCAGTGACGTTGCGGAGACCTACGAGCAGTACTTC. Its translation is CAISDVAETYEQYF.

This clonotype was seen ten or more times. The chain links TRBV29-1 to TRBJ2-2; unclear D gene. Germline V CDR1 and CDR2: SQVTM, ANQGSEA. V was trimmed by 4 bases and J by 4 bases, leaving 4 bases between them. This CDR3 spans 11 amino acids. The CDR3 DNA is TGCAGCGTTGGCCTCACCGGGGAGCTGTTTTTT. Amino acids: CSVGLTGELFF.

In its sample, this clonotype was seen many times. The V call is TRBV27, the J call TRBJ1-2; D is undetermined. Trimming pared 6 bases from V and 0 bases from J, leaving 8 bases between. The CDR3 has 13 amino acids. Germline V CDR1 and CDR2: MNHEY, SMNVEV (reference sequence). CDR3 in amino acids: CASSPTTNYGYTF. CDR3 nucleotides: TGTGCCAGCAGCCCCACGACTAACTATGGCTACACCTTC.

This clonotype was seen at least ten times. The genes are TRBV12-3 or TRBV12-4 and TRBJ1-1; possibly TRBD1 for D (6 bases). The CDR3 is made up of 15 amino acids. V was cut by 6 bases and J by 0 bases, with 14 bases left in between. CDR3 DNA sequence: TGTGCCAGCAGAGGAACAGGGCTCATGAACACTGAAGCTTTCTTT. The encoded protein is CASRGTGLMNTEAFF.

The chain is built from TRBV7-8 and TRBJ2-5; 10 bases match TRBD2. CDR3 length: 16 residues. Germline V gene lookup returns CDR1 SGHVS and CDR2 FQNEAQ. J lost 4 bases, V lost 0 bases, and 5 bases had no gene match. CDR3 bases: TGTGCCAGCAGCTTAGCGGCTAGCGGGAGTCTAGAGACCCAGTACTTC. Translated, it gives CASSLAASGSLETQYF.

The sample holds many counts of this clonotype. The chain links TRBV29-1 to TRBJ2-3; possible D gene TRBD1, 6 bases. CDR3 length equals 12 residues. CDR1 is SQVTM and CDR2 is ANQGSEA in the germline V gene. With 4 bases removed from V and 4 bases from J, the gap between germline ends came to 9 bases. This CDR3 is CSVAPGADTQYF. DNA for the CDR3: TGCAGCGTTGCCCCAGGGGCAGATACGCAGTATTTT.

This clonotype turned up a few times. The chain is built from TRBV19 and TRBJ2-5; 8 bases are shared with TRBD2. V trimming: 3 bases; J trimming: 7 bases; junction bases outside the gene matches: 4. Germline CDR1 LNHDA, CDR2 SQIVND (reference sequence). CDR3 length: 13 amino acids. The CDR3 DNA sequence: TGTGCCAGTAGTATCCTAACTAGCGGGACCCAGTACTTC. Its protein product is CASSILTSGTQYF.

This clonotype occurred many times. The V gene is TRBV5-1, the J gene TRBJ1-4; D unclear. The germline V gene encodes CDR1 SGHRS and CDR2 YFSETQ. The CDR3 has 15 residues. V lost 4 bases, J lost 5 bases, and 15 bases lay in between. In DNA, the CDR3 is TGCGCCAGCAGCCCCGCATCGGGCCCCAATGAAAAACTGTTTTTT. Translating it yields CASSPASGPNEKLFF.

This clonotype was seen ten or more times. V and J are TRBV7-6 and TRBJ1-1; D might be TRBD1 (5 bases). Trimming removed 1 base at V and 7 bases at J, with 13 bases between. Germline lookup yields CDR1 SGHVS and CDR2 FNYEAQ. The CDR3 has 14 amino acids. CDR3: CASSLEVRGGEAFF. The DNA for the CDR3 is TGTGCCAGCAGCTTAGAAGTGAGGGGTGGTGAAGCTTTCTTT.

This chain joins TRBV6-1 and TRBJ2-7, with TRBD2 identical over 8 bases. This CDR3 region has 15 residues. Germline CDR1 MNHNS, CDR2 SASEGT. Losses at the gene ends were 3 bases for V and 3 bases for J; bases not matched to a gene: 7. The CDR3 loop reads CASSEDGRANYEQYF. Written as DNA, the CDR3 is TGTGCCAGCAGTGAGGACGGGAGGGCTAACTACGAGCAGTACTTC.

The chain links TRBV2 to TRBJ2-1; 11 bases align to TRBD2. Germline V gives CDR1 SNHLY, CDR2 FYNNEI. The V gene end was trimmed by 6 bases and the J gene end by 5 bases; junction bases not matched to a gene: 6. This CDR3 spans 15 amino acids. CDR3 nucleotide sequence: TGTGCCAGCAGAGAACTAGCGGGGGCGAACAATGAGCAGTTCTTC. It translates to CASRELAGANNEQFF.

This clonotype was counted at least ten times. The genes are TRBV10-1 and TRBJ1-2; no clear D gene. The germline gives CDR1 WNHNN, CDR2 SYGVQD (reference sequence). The V and J ends lost 5 bases and 2 bases respectively, with 9 bases between them. The CDR3 has 13 amino acids. The CDR3 DNA reads as TGCGCCAGCAGTACCACACCGAACTATGGCTACACCTTC. Protein sequence: CASSTTPNYGYTF.

By its share, this clonotype is medium-sized. This chain joins TRBV12-3 or TRBV12-4 and TRBJ2-5; 13 nucleotides agree with TRBD2. This CDR3 has 15 amino acids. V lost 6 bases and J lost 4; bases outside the gene matches: 5. This chain's CDR3 is CASRTGTSGVETQYF. The CDR3 nucleotides are TGTGCCAGCAGGACCGGGACTAGCGGGGTAGAGACCCAGTACTTC.

This clonotype was found a few times. The J gene is TRBJ1-1, the V gene TRBV7-9, with 7 nucleotides matching TRBD1. Germline loops: CDR1 SEHNR, CDR2 FQNEAQ (reference sequence). CDR3 length: 14 residues. The V segment lost 8 bases and the J segment 1 base; nucleotides outside the gene matches: 7. The CDR3 region is CASAATGPNTEAFF. CDR3 DNA: TGTGCCAGCGCCGCGACAGGGCCGAACACTGAAGCTTTCTTT.

The chain has TRBV27 and TRBJ2-2, with 11 bases aligning to TRBD2. Germline V gene data show CDR1 as MNHEY and CDR2 as SMNVEV (reference sequence). The length of the CDR3 is 16 residues. Trimming cost V 6 bases and J 5 bases; bases outside gene matches: 8. CDR3 DNA sequence: TGTGCCAGCAGCTTTGTGGCTAGCGGGAGGACCGGGGAGCTGTTTTTT. This codes for CASSFVASGRTGELFF.

This clonotype was seen only a few times. The rearrangement uses TRBV9 and TRBJ2-1; 13 bases agree with TRBD2. Trimming at V came to 2 bases and at J to 6 bases, leaving 5 bases not matched to a gene. The CDR3 has 16 residues. Germline V gives CDR1 SGDLS, CDR2 YYNGEE. The CDR3 spells CASSVVGTSGTNEQFF. The CDR3 nucleotides read TGTGCCAGCAGCGTCGTAGGGACTAGCGGGACCAATGAGCAGTTCTTC.

Concerning this clonotype itself: A much larger clone differs from this one at a single base, so this may be a read error. The chain employs TRBV4-2 and TRBJ1-5; maybe TRBD1 (6 bases). In germline, CDR1 is LGHNA, CDR2 YNFKEQ. This CDR3 has 14 residues. V was clipped by 1 base and J by 6 bases, with 10 bases between them. Here the CDR3 DNA reads TGTGCCAGCAGCCAAGGCTCGGGGGCTCAGCCCCAGCATTTT. It encodes CASSQGSGAQPQHF.

This clonotype was found many times. The chain employs TRBV10-3 and TRBJ1-5; D is unresolved. The CDR3 consists of 14 residues. Germline V CDR1 and CDR2: ENHRY, SYGVKD. V lost 3 bases and J lost 1, with 7 bases in between. CDR3 sequence reads: CAISEFESNQPQHF. The CDR3 DNA reads TGTGCCATCAGTGAATTCGAGAGCAATCAGCCCCAGCATTTT.

This clonotype occurred many times. CDR3 nucleotides: TGCGCCAGCAACGCGGGACTAGCTTTCAATGAGCAGTTCTTC. This codes for CASNAGLAFNEQFF. The rearrangement links TRBV5-1 to TRBJ2-1; 9 bases agree with TRBD2. Germline loops: CDR1 SGHRS, CDR2 YFSETQ. This CDR3 comprises 14 residues. V lost 6 bases, J lost 6 bases, and 7 bases stayed unmatched.

This clonotype was observed many times. The chain couples TRBV6-2 or TRBV6-3 to TRBJ2-1; tentatively, D is TRBD2 (5 bases). From germline, CDR1 is MNHEY and CDR2 SVGEGT. V was clipped by 7 bases and J by 4 bases, with 14 bases between them. CDR3 size: 14 residues. The CDR3 coding sequence is TGTGCCAGCACGTCGGGAACTACTTACAATGAGCAGTTCTTC. This sequence encodes CASTSGTTYNEQFF.

Many counts were recorded for this clonotype. The chain has TRBV20-1 and TRBJ2-3; D is ambiguous. Germline V gene lookup returns CDR1 DFQATT and CDR2 SNEGSKA (reference sequence). The CDR3 has 13 residues. Between the trimmed V and J ends, which lost 5 bases and 4 bases, there was a span of 13 bases. CDR3: CSAFQQGPDTQYF. The CDR3 DNA reads TGCAGTGCTTTCCAACAAGGTCCAGATACGCAGTATTTT.